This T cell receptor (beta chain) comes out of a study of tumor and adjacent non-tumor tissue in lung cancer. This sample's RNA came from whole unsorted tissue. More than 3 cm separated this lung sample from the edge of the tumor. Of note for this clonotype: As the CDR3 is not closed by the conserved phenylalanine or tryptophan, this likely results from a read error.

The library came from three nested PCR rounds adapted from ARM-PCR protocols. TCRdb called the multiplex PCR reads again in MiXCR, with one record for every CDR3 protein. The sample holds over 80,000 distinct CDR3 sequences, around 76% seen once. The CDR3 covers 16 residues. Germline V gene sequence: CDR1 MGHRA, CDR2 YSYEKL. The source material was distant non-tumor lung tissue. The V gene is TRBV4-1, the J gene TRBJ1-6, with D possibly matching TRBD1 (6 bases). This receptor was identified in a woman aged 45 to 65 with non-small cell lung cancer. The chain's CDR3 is CASGQGGGRGESPLHL. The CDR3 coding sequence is TGCGCCAGCGGCCAAGGTGGTGGTAGGGGGGAATCACCCCTCCACCTT.